A single sample is the source of the 26 T cell receptor beta chains below, sequenced in a study of blood T cells in healthy people across ages (dated by TCRdb to the mid-2010s). Libraries were made using 5' RACE. The sequencing machine was an Illumina HiSeq 2500. A second roughly 6 to 12 cycle PCR used a sample-barcoded 5' primer and a J-beta primer mix. The public reads were run again by TCRdb, first through fastp at Q25 and then through MiXCR, and only productive beta chains were kept. A single entry per CDR3 protein holds the most common genes and DNA from its merged rows. This sample lists roughly 700,000 distinct CDR3 sequences; 20% to 25% were detected once. More than 8.5% of the sample is in the top ten clones. These data also featured in a second study, about T cells of mothers and their children.

The sequenced sample consisted of blood. The source of these receptors is a boy under 18 in good health.

This clonotype was seen only once. This sequence joins TRBV14 and TRBJ2-1, with TRBD1 matching over 7 bases. Germline CDR1 reads SGHDN; CDR2 reads FVKESK. CDR3 size: 15 residues. Unmatched junction bases numbered 5, after V lost 2 bases and J lost 4 bases. CDR3 sequence reads: CASSQRDSHYNEQFF. The CDR3 nucleotides are TGTGCCAGCAGCCAAAGGGACAGTCATTACAATGAGCAGTTCTTC. Based on the CDR3 plus reference TRBV14 and TRBJ2-1, the full variable domain is EAGVTQFPSHSVIEKGQTVTLRCDPISGHDNLYWYRRVMGKEIKFLLHFVKESKQDESGMPNNRFLAERTGGTYSTLKVQPAELEDSGVYFCASSQRDSHYNEQFFGPGTRLTVL.

The J gene is TRBJ1-2, the V gene TRBV2; 8 nucleotides line up with TRBD1. CDR1 is SNHLY, CDR2 FYNNEI, per germline. The CDR3 loop spans 14 amino acids. V lost 4 bases to trimming and J lost 5 bases; unmatched junction nucleotides: 6. Here the CDR3 DNA reads TGTGCCAGCAGTGGACAGGGACAGGCTTATGGCTACACCTTC. Translation: CASSGQGQAYGYTF.

The gene calls are TRBV28 and TRBJ1-1; D remains ambiguous. Germline-derived CDR1 and CDR2 are MDHEN and SYDVKM. V lost 6 bases and J lost 0, with 8 bases in between. The CDR3 contains 13 residues. The CDR3 protein is CASSGELNTEAFF. CDR3 nucleotides: TGTGCCAGCAGCGGGGAGTTGAACACTGAAGCTTTCTTT.

In its sample, this clonotype was seen a few times. The chain recombines TRBV20-1 with TRBJ2-4, with D perhaps TRBD2 (6 bases). Per the germline V gene, CDR1 is DFQATT and CDR2 is SNEGSKA (reference sequence). Trimming left V 4 bases short and J 1 base short, with 11 bases between. This CDR3 comprises 14 residues. The CDR3 loop reads CSANEGRAKNIQYF. As DNA, the CDR3 is TGCAGTGCTAACGAGGGGAGGGCCAAAAACATTCAGTACTTC.

The chain links TRBV6-5 to TRBJ1-1; perhaps TRBD1 as D (5 bases). The CDR3 is made up of 13 amino acids. Germline V gene data show CDR1 as MNHEY and CDR2 as SVGAGI. The ends were cut back, 4 bases at V and 5 bases at J, with 11 bases in the middle. CDR3 region: CASSFSGETEAFF. The CDR3 DNA reads TGTGCCAGCAGTTTTTCGGGGGAAACTGAAGCTTTCTTT.

This clonotype was observed a few times. The rearrangement uses TRBV20-1 and TRBJ2-6; no definite D call. Deletions cut 5 bases from V and 0 bases from J, with 8 bases between. CDR3 length equals 14 residues. Per germline, CDR1 DFQATT and CDR2 SNEGSKA (reference sequence). In DNA form, the CDR3 reads TGCAGTGCTTTAGTCGACTCTGGGGCCAACGTCCTGACTTTC. Amino acids: CSALVDSGANVLTF.

The rearrangement joins TRBV15 to TRBJ2-5; D unresolved. Germline CDR1 and CDR2: LNHNV and YYDKDF (reference sequence). Trimming pared 3 bases from V and 5 bases from J, leaving 10 bases between. CDR3 length equals 13 residues. DNA of the CDR3: TGTGCCACCAGCAGGCCGCCACTTGAGACCCAGTACTTC. Translated, it gives CATSRPPLETQYF. Using reference TRBV15 and TRBJ2-5 for the parts outside the CDR3, the full variable domain is DAMVIQNPRYQVTQFGKPVTLSCSQTLNHNVMYWYQQKSSQAPKLLFHYYDKDFNNEADTPDNFQSRRPNTSFCFLDIRSPGLGDTAMYLCATSRPPLETQYFGPGTRLLVL.

This clonotype was detected many times. This chain uses TRBV7-2 with TRBJ2-1, with TRBD2 as a possible D gene (7 bases). Germline V CDR1 and CDR2: SGHTA, FQGNSA. This CDR3 is built from 15 residues. The V end was cut by 0 bases, the J end by 2 bases, with 8 bases between. The CDR3 protein is CASSLAGGAYNEQFF. As DNA, the CDR3 is TGTGCCAGCAGCTTAGCAGGGGGGGCCTACAATGAGCAGTTCTTC.

The V gene is TRBV7-3, the J gene TRBJ2-1; D unresolved. The germline gives CDR1 SGHTA, CDR2 FQGTGA. The CDR3 consists of 13 residues. V was cut by 0 bases and J by 9 bases, with 9 bases left in between. CDR3 loop: CASSLTVGSEQFF. In DNA form, the CDR3 reads TGTGCCAGCAGCTTAACGGTGGGCTCTGAGCAGTTCTTC.

With regard to this clonotype: An end of the junction differs from the germline gene, which may be a read error. The chain couples TRBV24-1 to TRBJ1-3, with no clear D. Germline V gene data show CDR1 as KGHDR and CDR2 as SFDVKD. The CDR3 totals 14 residues. The chain's CDR3 is CATGDAGYGNTIYF. DNA of the CDR3: TGTGCCACCGGTGATGCCGGTTACGGAAACACCATATATTTT.

The chain links TRBV7-2 to TRBJ2-5, with TRBD1 matching 11 bases. Trimming took 3 bases from V and 4 from J; bases not matched to a gene: 4. Per germline, CDR1 SGHTA and CDR2 FQGNSA. This CDR3 has 15 residues. The chain's CDR3 is CASSFTDRGRETQYF. DNA of the CDR3: TGTGCCAGCAGCTTTACGGACAGGGGGCGAGAGACCCAGTACTTC. The full variable domain, completed using reference TRBV7-2 and TRBJ2-5, is GAGVSQSPSNKVTEKGKDVELRCDPISGHTALYWYRQSLGQGLEFLIYFQGNSAPDKSGLPSDRFSAERTGGSVSTLTIQRTQQEDSAVYLCASSFTDRGRETQYFGPGTRLLVL.

There are a few counts of this clonotype. This chain connects TRBV21-1 to TRBJ2-7; TRBD1 is taken as the D call from the table, unchecked against the DNA. TRBV21-1 counts as a pseudogene. There are 17 residues in the CDR3. The CDR3 here is CASSKNRGQQLTYEQYF. The CDR3 DNA sequence: TGTGCCAGCAGCAAAAACCGGGGACAGCAATTGACCTACGAGCAGTACTTC.

This clonotype was detected only a few times. The rearrangement links TRBV28 to TRBJ2-7; no reliable D call. V dropped 8 bases and J dropped 4 bases, with 9 bases sitting between them. The CDR3 is 11 residues long. Germline values: CDR1 MDHEN, CDR2 SYDVKM. CDR3 nucleotide sequence: TGTGCCAGCGGAGCAGGTTACGAGCAGTACTTC. This gives the protein CASGAGYEQYF.

The table lists this clonotype with a few counts. The gene calls are TRBV10-3 and TRBJ1-4; D uncertain. Germline assignment: CDR1 ENHRY and CDR2 SYGVKD. The CDR3 runs to 13 residues. V lost 2 bases and J lost 4, with 5 bases in between. Written as DNA, the CDR3 is TGTGCCATCAGTGAGAGAGTTAATGAAAAACTGTTTTTT. The encoded protein is CAISERVNEKLFF.

This clonotype has only a few counts. The rearrangement uses TRBV7-9 and TRBJ1-1, with D perhaps matching TRBD1 (6 bases). There are 14 residues in the CDR3. V gave up 8 bases and J gave up 2 bases, with 15 bases separating them. The V gene's germline CDR1 is SEHNR and CDR2 FQNEAQ (reference sequence). In nucleotides, the CDR3 is TGTGCCAGCCGTTCTGGGACAAAAAACACTGAAGCTTTCTTT. Protein: CASRSGTKNTEAFF.

This chain's CDR3 is CASRRLAGSSEQYF. The CDR3 DNA is TGTGCCAGCCGCAGACTAGCCGGTAGTAGTGAGCAGTACTTC. The chain employs TRBV2 and TRBJ2-7; TRBD2 matches 7 bases. This CDR3 is 14 amino acids long. The J segment lost 7 bases and the V segment lost 8 bases, leaving 14 bases of the junction unmatched. Per the germline V gene, CDR1 is SNHLY and CDR2 is FYNNEI.

This clonotype showed up just once. The rearrangement joins TRBV25-1 to TRBJ2-1; 9 bases agree with TRBD2. The DNA end is a closer match to TRBJ2-5, so the J assignment may be wrong. CDR1 is MGHDK, CDR2 SYGVNS, per germline. The CDR3 has 16 residues. The CDR3 loop reads CASSLGVSGRSETQYF. DNA for the CDR3: TGTGCCAGCAGCTTGGGGGTTAGCGGGAGAAGCGAGACCCAGTACTTC.

This clonotype was counted at least ten times. This rearrangement joins TRBV27 to TRBJ1-2; D perhaps matches TRBD1 (6 bases). The V end lost 4 bases, the J end lost 2 bases, and 8 bases lay between the germline ends. CDR1 MNHEY and CDR2 SMNVEV come from the germline V gene (reference sequence). This CDR3 has 13 residues. The CDR3 nucleotides are TGTGCCAGCAGTTCCGACAGGAACTATGGCTACACCTTC. Translated: CASSSDRNYGYTF.

The rearrangement joins TRBV10-3 to TRBJ2-7; D gene ambiguous. V gave up 3 bases and J gave up 0 bases, with 18 bases separating them. Germline V gene lookup returns CDR1 ENHRY and CDR2 SYGVKD. The CDR3 is 17 amino acids. Here the CDR3 reads CAISDAQTQGSSYEQYF. As DNA, the CDR3 is TGTGCCATCAGTGATGCACAGACTCAAGGGTCCTCCTACGAGCAGTACTTC.

A word on this clonotype: An end of the junction does not agree with germline; a read error may underlie this. The genes are TRBV29-1 and TRBJ1-2; perhaps TRBD1 as D (6 bases). The CDR3 has 13 residues. Germline-derived CDR1 and CDR2 are SQVTM and ANQGSEA. This chain's CDR3 is CSVDGTQDGGHTF. In DNA, the CDR3 is TGCAGCGTTGATGGGACACAGGACGGTGGCCACACCTTC.

CDR3 DNA: TGTGCCAGCAGCCCGCAAGTTAGCAGCACCGGGGAGCTGTTTTTT. This gives the protein CASSPQVSSTGELFF. The genes are TRBV7-2 and TRBJ2-2; D gene uncertain. The V end lost 5 bases, the J end lost 4 bases, and 14 bases lay between the germline ends. CDR1 and CDR2 from the germline V gene are SGHTA and FQGNSA. There are 15 residues in the CDR3.

A few counts support this clonotype. The genes are TRBV7-8 and TRBJ1-4; D unresolved. The germline V gene encodes CDR1 SGHVS and CDR2 FQNEAQ. The CDR3 is made up of 15 amino acids. Trimming stripped 2 bases from V and 8 bases from J, with 15 bases between. The CDR3 loop reads CASSLSSRFGEKLFF. The CDR3 DNA sequence: TGTGCCAGCAGCTTATCCTCCAGATTTGGGGAAAAACTGTTTTTT.

This clonotype was seen a handful of times. Written as DNA, the CDR3 is TGTGCCAGCAGTTATGGGGGCGCGGATGGCTACACCTTC. It translates to CASSYGGADGYTF. The V and J genes are TRBV6-6 and TRBJ1-2; possibly TRBD1 for D (6 bases). The V end lost 3 bases, the J end lost 6 bases, and 11 bases lay between the germline ends. The CDR3 consists of 13 residues. The V gene's germline CDR1 is MNHNY and CDR2 SVGAGI (reference sequence).

This chain joins TRBV3-1 and TRBJ2-1; the match to TRBD2 covers 10 bases. Germline assignment: CDR1 LGHDT and CDR2 YNNKEL (reference sequence). Trimming at V came to 3 bases and at J to 9 bases, leaving 8 bases not matched to a gene. The CDR3 has 15 residues. This CDR3 reads CASSQWLAGESEQFF. CDR3 DNA sequence: TGTGCCAGCAGCCAGTGGCTAGCGGGAGAAAGTGAGCAGTTCTTC.

CDR3 protein: CASRSGTGAHTIYF. The CDR3 coding sequence is TGTGCCAGCAGATCCGGGACAGGGGCGCACACCATATATTTT. This rearrangement joins TRBV7-2 to TRBJ1-3; 10 nucleotides line up with TRBD1. From germline, CDR1 is SGHTA and CDR2 FQGNSA. V lost 6 bases and J lost 8; bases outside the gene matches: 7. This CDR3 is 14 amino acids long.

The V gene is TRBV6-6, the J gene TRBJ2-1; 9 positions match TRBD1. Trimming took 6 bases from V and 8 from J; bases not matched to a gene: 14. The CDR3 sequence is 16 residues long. CDR1 MNHNY and CDR2 SVGAGI come from the germline V gene (reference sequence). Here the CDR3 DNA reads TGTGCCAGCAGCCCTAGCGGACAGGGGACCGTCGATGAGCAGTTCTTC. Amino acid sequence: CASSPSGQGTVDEQFF.